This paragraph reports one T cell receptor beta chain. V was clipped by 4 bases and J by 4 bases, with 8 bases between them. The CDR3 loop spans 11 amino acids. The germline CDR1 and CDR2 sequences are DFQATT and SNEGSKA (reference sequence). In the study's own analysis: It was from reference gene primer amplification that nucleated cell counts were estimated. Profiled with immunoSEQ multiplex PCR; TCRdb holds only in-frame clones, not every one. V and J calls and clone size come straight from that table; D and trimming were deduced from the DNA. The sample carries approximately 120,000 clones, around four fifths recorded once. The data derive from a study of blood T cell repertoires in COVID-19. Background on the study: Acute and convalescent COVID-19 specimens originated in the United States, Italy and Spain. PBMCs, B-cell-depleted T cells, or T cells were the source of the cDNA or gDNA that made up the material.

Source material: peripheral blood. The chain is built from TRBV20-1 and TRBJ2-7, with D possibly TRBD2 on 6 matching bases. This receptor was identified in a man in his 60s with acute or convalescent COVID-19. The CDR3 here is CSATSGYEQYF. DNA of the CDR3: TGCAGTGCTACGAGCGGGTACGAGCAGTACTTC.